Reported below is one T cell receptor beta chain. The CDR3 is 15 residues long. Germline assignment: CDR1 LGHDT and CDR2 YNNKEL (reference sequence). With V trimmed by 6 bases and J by 5 bases, 11 bases remained unmatched. Seattle cases were enrolled at active infection and followed longitudinally. These data originate in a study of blood T cell repertoires in COVID-19. Across the study: Both acute and convalescent COVID-19 samples were obtained from the United States, Italy and Spain.

The authors' processing: By means of reference gene primer amplification, nucleated cell counts were estimated. Libraries were prepared by immunoSEQ multiplex PCR; TCRdb keeps only in-frame clonotypes and omits some of them. D and trimming were read from the DNA, whereas the V and J calls and clone size are those reported in that table. The data show 250,000 to 350,000 clones, with over 80% seen just once and roughly 5.9% held by the top ten. The sample was peripheral blood. The TCR was taken from a woman aged 50 to 65 with COVID-19, enrolled during active disease. The chain joins TRBV3-1 (or the pseudogene TRBV3-2) to TRBJ1-1; 8 bases match TRBD1. The chain's CDR3 is CASRGTGGWGTEAFF. DNA of the CDR3: TGTGCCAGCAGGGGCACAGGGGGGTGGGGTACTGAAGCTTTCTTT.